This T cell receptor beta chain originates from a study of T cell repertoires in cytomegalovirus infection. This CDR3 is 14 amino acids long. Trimming cost V 6 bases and J 5 bases, with 14 bases left between them. The germline V gene encodes CDR1 MNHEY and CDR2 SMNVEV (reference sequence). TCRdb fed the reads into MiXCR, producing one record per CDR3 protein. The table lists 900,000 to 950,000 distinct CDR3 sequences, approximately 30% of them singletons, with 13% in the top ten. As concerns this clonotype: Its antigen is not identified.

The origin of this receptor is a human donor in good health (CMV status not recorded). Some clones in this sample may be carry-over from other donors' samples. This material consisted of cultured CD8+ T cells from PBMCs, taken from culture after CMV antigen stimulation. This chain uses TRBV27 with TRBJ1-5, with D hard to call. In nucleotides, the CDR3 is TGTGCCAGCAGGCGGGCCTCCTCGGATCAGCCCCAGCATTTT. Protein product: CASRRASSDQPQHF.